The 9 T cell receptor beta chains below come from one sample, sequenced in a study of molecular identifiers for immune sequencing clone quantification. TCRdb reprocessed the PCR reads via MiXCR and lists one record per CDR3 protein. The sample yields about 36,000 distinct CDR3 sequences, about 18% seen once. Specimen: naive CD8+ T cells from blood, with Jurkat cell RNA spiked in. The subset was: FACS-sorted CD8+CD4-CCR7+CD45RA+ naive T cells. These receptors all come from a human donor in good health. Some libraries in this study had Jurkat cell RNA spiked in.

Many counts were recorded for this clonotype. The V call is TRBV4-2, the J call TRBJ2-1, with D tentatively TRBD1 or TRBD2 (5 bases each). Per the germline V gene, CDR1 is LGHNA and CDR2 is YNFKEQ. The germline V and J ends were trimmed by 0 bases and 3 bases, with 6 bases remaining between them. This CDR3 has 14 residues. CDR3 DNA sequence: TGTGCCAGCAGCCAAGAGGGGGACTACAATGAGCAGTTCTTC. This gives the protein CASSQEGDYNEQFF.

This clonotype was picked up many times. The J gene is TRBJ2-3, the V gene TRBV6-2 or TRBV6-3; no clear D. The CDR3 runs 17 residues. CDR1 is MNHEY and CDR2 is SVGEGT in the germline V gene. V was cut by 4 bases and J by 0 bases, with 17 bases left in between. This chain's CDR3 is CASSFYSERPSTDTQYF. The CDR3 nucleotides read TGTGCCAGCAGTTTCTATTCTGAGAGGCCCAGCACAGATACGCAGTATTTT.

This clonotype was counted at least ten times. The rearrangement joins TRBV6-2 or TRBV6-3 to TRBJ2-2; D ambiguous. The CDR3 spans 14 residues. In germline, CDR1 is MNHEY, CDR2 SVGEGT. V was trimmed by 6 bases and J by 6 bases, leaving 14 bases between them. The CDR3 DNA reads as TGTGCCAGCAGGGGTCTGGCCACCGCCGGGGAGCTGTTTTTT. Translating gives CASRGLATAGELFF.

This clonotype was detected many times. The DNA of the CDR3 is TGTGCCAGCAGTTTTTTCCTAGCGGGGGCCTACGAGCAGTACTTC. The encoded protein is CASSFFLAGAYEQYF. This chain joins TRBV28 and TRBJ2-7; 10 nucleotides line up with TRBD2. Per germline, CDR1 MDHEN and CDR2 SYDVKM. With V trimmed by 3 bases and J by 2 bases, 4 bases remained unmatched. This CDR3 comprises 15 residues.

This clonotype was picked up many times. The chain has TRBV11-1 and TRBJ2-5; D unclear. Trimming cost V 7 bases and J 5 bases, with 8 bases left between them. The CDR3 totals 11 residues. In germline, CDR1 is SGHAT, CDR2 FQDESV (reference sequence). The CDR3 DNA reads TGTGCCAGCACTCCCGGGGAGACCCAGTACTTC. It codes for CASTPGETQYF. Full variable domain (remainder filled in from reference TRBV11-1 and TRBJ2-5): EAEVAQSPRYKITEKSQAVAFWCDPISGHATLYWYRQILGQGPELLVQFQDESVVDDSQLPKDRFSAERLKGVDSTLKIQPAELGDSAMYLCASTPGETQYFGPGTRLLVL.

Only a few counts were recorded for this clonotype. The chain recombines TRBV20-1 with TRBJ2-3; tentatively, D is TRBD1 or TRBD2 (5 bases each). The germline V and J ends were trimmed by 4 bases and 2 bases, with 16 bases remaining between them. The germline V gene encodes CDR1 DFQATT and CDR2 SNEGSKA (reference sequence). There are 15 residues in the CDR3. The CDR3 DNA sequence: TGCAGTGCTATAGCGACAGTTTCCCTCACAGATACGCAGTATTTT. Translated: CSAIATVSLTDTQYF.

This clonotype occurred a few times. This clone may be a read error of a much larger clone one base away. The chain combines TRBV9 with TRBJ2-1; TRBD2 agrees at 8 bases. V was clipped by 4 bases and J by 2 bases; unmatched bases: 5. Germline CDR1 reads SGDLS; CDR2 reads YYNGEE. The CDR3 runs 15 residues. In DNA form, the CDR3 reads TGTGCCAGCAGCCAGAGCGGGAGACCCTACAATGAGCAGTTCTTC. It codes for CASSQSGRPYNEQFF. Variable domain in full (rest from reference TRBV9 and TRBJ2-1): DSGVTQTPKHLITATGQRVTLRCSPRSGDLSVYWYQQSLDQGLQFLIQYYNGEERAKGNILERFSAQQFPDLHSELNLSSLELGDSALYFCASSQSGRPYNEQFFGPGTRLTVL.

In this sample, this clonotype turned up a few times. The chain is built from TRBV20-1 and TRBJ2-1, with a weak D call TRBD1 (5 bases). V lost 1 base to trimming and J lost 1 base, with 11 bases between them. Germline V gene data show CDR1 as DFQATT and CDR2 as SNEGSKA (reference sequence). CDR3 length equals 15 residues. The DNA for the CDR3 is TGCAGTGCTAGAGGTATCAGGGAATCCTACAATGAGCAGTTCTTC. Amino acid sequence: CSARGIRESYNEQFF.

This chain joins TRBV19 and TRBJ2-7, with TRBD2 identical over 10 bases. Germline V gene lookup returns CDR1 LNHDA and CDR2 SQIVND (reference sequence). Losses at the gene ends were 1 base for V and 0 bases for J; bases not matched to a gene: 0. This CDR3 region has 15 residues. CDR3 protein: CASSIASGGSYEQYF. The CDR3 nucleotides are TGTGCCAGTAGTATAGCTAGCGGGGGCTCCTACGAGCAGTACTTC.